This T cell receptor (beta chain) came from a study of OX40 agonist ivuxolimab in advanced cancers. Background on the whole study: The costimulatory receptor OX40 (CD134) was targeted by ivuxolimab, a fully human IgG2 agonistic monoclonal antibody. The point of sequencing TCRbeta in the periphery was to test whether ivuxolimab changed TCR sequence diversity and drove clonal T-cell expansion. In the dose-escalation cohort, approximately 80% of patients were male, and the mean age was 60 years with a range of roughly 20 to 85. Partial responses occurred in three dose-escalation patients, of whom one had hepatocellular carcinoma and two had cutaneous melanoma. The paper describes the monotherapy dose-escalation part (N ≈ 52 patients) of the phase I trial of ivuxolimab. Among the roughly 50 dose-escalation patients, approximately 20 had hepatocellular carcinoma, around 15 melanoma, 9 renal cell carcinoma and 9 head and neck cancer. Intravenous ivuxolimab was administered to patients every 2 weeks at six dose levels: 0.01, 0.1, 0.3, 1.5, 3 and 10 mg/kg. Prior anti-PD-1, anti-PD-L1 or anti-CTLA-4 therapy was permitted, and 40% of dose-escalation patients had received checkpoint inhibitors. What the research found in general, with its limitations: Low levels of normalized T-cell clonal expansion were also seen in some patients who did not respond. In the 0.1-3.0 mg/kg groups, partial responders had among the lowest normalized peripheral clonal expansion, particularly in CD8+ T cells. Which antigens the clonally expanded peripheral T cells were specific for was not determined. Clonal expansion of both CD4+ and CD8+ blood T cells was observed from baseline to week 6 at doses 0.1 to 3.0 mg/kg. After ivuxolimab, CD8+ T cells had more expanded clones than CD4+ T cells on average.

In the germline V gene, CDR1 corresponds to SGHTA and CDR2 to FQGNSA. From cysteine to phenylalanine, the CDR3 is 15 amino acids long. Only the CDR3 portion is preserved as DNA: 45 bases, with reading frame beginning at the first base. Worth noting for this clone: Its antigen is still unknown. No clone much larger than this one lies a single base away; base qualities are absent.

For sequencing of the TCRbeta CDR3 region, genomic DNA was extracted from the sorted cells. TCRbeta CDR3 regions were sequenced using the immunoSEQ Assay. TCRdb stores this immuneACCESS table with in-frame sequences only. Part of the clones is absent; in the studies checked, under half of the shortfall reflects unresolved V genes, and no reason is known for the rest. The sample table holds 80,000 or so clones, of which approximately 84% were seen once. More than 20% of the sample is held by the ten biggest clonotypes. Patients with a history of autoimmune disease or receiving systemic immunosuppression were excluded from the trial. Peripheral blood for TCR sequencing was collected from all dose cohorts at baseline, on cycle 4 day 1, and on cycle 7 day 1. Samples came from an open-label, multicenter, first-in-human phase I dose-escalation trial of ivuxolimab. The trial enrolled adults with locally advanced or metastatic head and neck squamous cell, hepatocellular, melanoma or renal cell carcinoma. CD4+ and CD8+ T cells were sorted separately from peripheral blood before TCR sequencing.

Recombination linked TRBV7-2 to TRBJ2-5; TRBD1 is possibly the D segment (5 matching bases). Judging by the DNA end, TRBJ2-7 fits better; the J call may be wrong. This specimen consisted of CD4+ or CD8+ T cells sorted from blood, obtained in a trial of the OX40 agonist ivuxolimab. This clonotype originated in an adult with an advanced solid tumor such as melanoma, head and neck, liver or kidney cancer. The CDR3 protein sequence reads: CASSFARAGFGEQYF. The DNA reads TGTGCCAGCAGCTTCGCCAGGGCAGGCTTCGGCGAGCAGTACTTC.